One and the same sample provided the 30 T cell receptor beta chains below, sequenced in a study of OX40 agonist ivuxolimab in advanced cancers. Produced via immunoSEQ multiplex PCR; TCRdb's table is partial and in-frame only. The sample lists about 50,000 clones; about three quarters were seen once. The specimen comprised CD4+ or CD8+ T cells sorted from blood, sampled in a trial of the OX40 agonist ivuxolimab. These receptors all stem from an adult with an advanced solid tumor such as melanoma, head and neck, liver or kidney cancer.

J is TRBJ1-5 and V is TRBV27; the D is unclear. Trimming cost V 3 bases and J 5 bases, with 8 bases left between them. This CDR3 has 13 residues. Germline V gene data show CDR1 as MNHEY and CDR2 as SMNVEV (reference sequence). The CDR3 DNA follows: TGTGCCAGCAGTTTCGACGCGCATCAGCCCCAGCATTTT. Protein: CASSFDAHQPQHF.

The chain uses TRBV29-1 and TRBJ1-1, with TRBD1 as a possible D gene (6 bases). The CDR3 runs 12 residues. CDR1 and CDR2 (germline): SQVTM, ANQGSEA. CDR3 nucleotides: TGCGGAGGGGGGAATAAGGGCTCTGAAGCTTTCTTT. Translated: CGGGNKGSEAFF.

The rearrangement uses TRBV28 and TRBJ1-1; 10 nucleotides line up with TRBD1. Germline CDR1 MDHEN, CDR2 SYDVKM. The CDR3 extends over 14 amino acids. J gave up 7 bases and V 6 bases, and 8 bases lay outside the gene matches. Written as DNA, the CDR3 is TGTGCCAGCAGGGGGACAGGGGTTGTTTATGAAGCTTTCTTT. It specifies CASRGTGVVYEAFF.

The V and J genes are TRBV6-5 and TRBJ1-1; 8 bases match TRBD1. V shed 4 bases, J shed 6 bases, and the junction held 7 bases outside the gene matches. The germline V gene encodes CDR1 MNHEY and CDR2 SVGAGI. The CDR3 extends over 14 amino acids. This CDR3 reads CASSSDRGRPEAFF. The CDR3 nucleotides are TGTGCCAGCAGTTCTGACAGGGGTCGGCCTGAAGCTTTCTTT.

In DNA, the CDR3 is TGTGCCAGCAGTTTATACCAAAGACCGGGACAGGGGGATCTCGGGGCCAACGTCCTGACTTTC. It translates to CASSLYQRPGQGDLGANVLTF. V is TRBV28 and J is TRBJ2-6, with 11 bases identical to TRBD1. Trimming cost V 1 base and J 4 bases; bases outside gene matches: 15. CDR1 MDHEN and CDR2 SYDVKM come from the germline V gene. The CDR3 is 21 residues long.

The chain couples TRBV6-5 to TRBJ2-1; 10 nucleotides line up with TRBD2. CDR1 is MNHEY and CDR2 is SVGAGI in the germline V gene. This CDR3 has 15 amino acids. V trimming: 2 bases; J trimming: 8 bases; junction bases outside the gene matches: 6. Written as DNA, the CDR3 is TGTGCCAGCAGTTACGTTCTAGCGGGAGCAGATGAGCAGTTCTTC. Protein product: CASSYVLAGADEQFF.

The V and J genes are TRBV15 and TRBJ2-7; TRBD2 agrees at 7 bases. The germline V gene has CDR1 LNHNV and CDR2 YYDKDF (reference sequence). The CDR3 has 14 residues. Unmatched junction bases numbered 13, after V lost 9 bases and J lost 5 bases. The CDR3 protein is CATKIGRLGNEQYF. In DNA, the CDR3 is TGTGCCACTAAGATCGGGAGGCTTGGAAACGAGCAGTACTTC.

The V gene is TRBV30, the J gene TRBJ2-1, with TRBD2 matching 7 bases. Germline lookup yields CDR1 GTSNPN and CDR2 SVGIG (reference sequence). V gave up 5 bases and J gave up 5 bases; unmatched junction bases: 6. The CDR3 is 13 residues long. The CDR3 nucleotides are TGTGCCTGGTTGCTAGCGGAGGACAATGAGCAGTTCTTC. Translation gives CAWLLAEDNEQFF.

This chain uses TRBV7-8 with TRBJ1-4; D is unclear. The CDR3 is made up of 17 amino acids. The V end was cut by 5 bases, the J end by 0 bases, with 16 bases between. Germline V CDR1 and CDR2: SGHVS, FQNEAQ. CDR3 nucleotides: TGTGCCAGCAGCCGAACTCCTCCGGGTGCAACTAATGAAAAACTGTTTTTT. Translated: CASSRTPPGATNEKLFF. The whole variable domain, filled in from reference TRBV7-8 and TRBJ1-4, reads GAGVSQSPRYKVAKRGQDVALRCDPISGHVSLFWYQQALGQGPEFLTYFQNEAQLDKSGLPSDRFFAERPEGSVSTLKIQRTQQEDSAVYLCASSRTPPGATNEKLFFGSGTQLSVL.

The genes are TRBV4-1 and TRBJ2-1, with a possible D match to TRBD2 (6 bases). The CDR3 consists of 15 residues. V was cut by 4 bases and J by 4 bases, with 14 bases left in between. CDR1 is MGHRA, CDR2 YSYEKL, per germline. The CDR3 bases are TGCGCCAGCAGCCCTCGCCTCGGGGGTTACAATGAGCAGTTCTTC. This gives the protein CASSPRLGGYNEQFF.

This clone was counted a few times. The chain has TRBV18 and TRBJ1-6; unclear D gene. The CDR3 extends over 12 amino acids. V gave up 0 bases and J gave up 6 bases, with 0 bases separating them. CDR1 KGHSH and CDR2 LQKENI come from the germline V gene. This chain's CDR3 is CASSPPNSPLHF. The CDR3 bases are TGTGCCAGCTCACCACCTAATTCACCCCTCCACTTT.

This clone was picked up a small number of times. The chain recombines TRBV19 with TRBJ1-1; D is unclear. Germline CDR1 reads LNHDA; CDR2 reads SQIVND (reference sequence). The CDR3 totals 14 residues. V gave up 7 bases and J gave up 0 bases, with 12 bases separating them. The CDR3 loop reads CASILKALNTEAFF. Written as DNA, the CDR3 is TGTGCCAGTATTCTTAAGGCGTTGAACACTGAAGCTTTCTTT.

The chain uses TRBV7-2 and TRBJ2-1; 10 bases are a match to TRBD1. The CDR3 has 15 residues. Losses at the gene ends were 5 bases for V and 6 bases for J; bases not matched to a gene: 7. Germline V gene data show CDR1 as SGHTA and CDR2 as FQGNSA. The CDR3 sequence: CASSEAGTGVNEQFF. In DNA form, the CDR3 reads TGTGCCAGCAGCGAAGCCGGGACAGGGGTCAATGAGCAGTTCTTC.

The rearrangement joins TRBV18 to TRBJ2-1, with 7 bases that match TRBD2. The germline V gene has CDR1 KGHSH and CDR2 LQKENI. V lost 3 bases and J lost 7; bases outside the gene matches: 12. This CDR3 spans 16 amino acids. CDR3 DNA sequence: TGTGCCAGCTCACCCCAGAATGGGGGGGAGGGAAATGAGCAGTTCTTC. The encoded protein is CASSPQNGGEGNEQFF.

The rearrangement joins TRBV5-1 to TRBJ2-7; tentatively, D is TRBD1 (6 bases). There are 14 residues in the CDR3. Deletions cut 3 bases from V and 1 base from J, with 11 bases between. CDR1 is SGHRS, CDR2 YFSETQ, per germline. CDR3 DNA: TGCGCCAGCAGCTCGGAAGGGGGTTCCTACGAGCAGTACTTC. This gives the protein CASSSEGGSYEQYF. The whole variable domain, filled in from reference TRBV5-1 and TRBJ2-7, reads KAGVTQTPRYLIKTRGQQVTLSCSPISGHRSVSWYQQTPGQGLQFLFEYFSETQRNKGNFPGRFSGRQFSNSRSEMNVSTLELGDSALYLCASSSEGGSYEQYFGPGTRLTVT.

The chain couples TRBV27 to TRBJ2-7, with 7 bases that match TRBD1. The CDR3 has 13 residues. Germline assignment: CDR1 MNHEY and CDR2 SMNVEV (reference sequence). The V segment lost 3 bases and the J segment 3 bases; nucleotides outside the gene matches: 2. The CDR3: CASSFAGGYEQYF. The CDR3 nucleotides read TGTGCCAGCAGTTTCGCAGGGGGCTACGAGCAGTACTTC.

This clone was seen only once. The V and J genes are TRBV19 and TRBJ2-1, with TRBD2 identical over 8 bases. The V gene's germline CDR1 is LNHDA and CDR2 SQIVND (reference sequence). Trimming took 5 bases from V and 9 from J; bases not matched to a gene: 12. CDR3 size: 15 residues. The DNA of the CDR3 is TGTGCCAGTAGTCGGAAGGTAGGACGGGAGGGTGAGCAGTTCTTC. Its protein product is CASSRKVGREGEQFF.

The V gene is TRBV10-1, the J gene TRBJ1-6; 9 nucleotides match TRBD1. The V and J ends lost 5 bases and 9 bases, in that order; junction bases with no gene match: 5. Germline V lookup: CDR1 WNHNN, CDR2 SYGVQD (reference sequence). This CDR3 comprises 14 residues. The chain's CDR3 is CASSLDRGGSPLHF. CDR3 DNA sequence: TGCGCCAGCAGTTTAGACAGGGGGGGTTCACCCCTCCACTTT.

About this clone: Other nucleotide sequences from this sample produce the same CDR3. V usage is TRBV25-1 and J usage is TRBJ2-3; TRBD1 agrees at 8 bases. V gave up 5 bases and J gave up 5 bases; unmatched junction bases: 6. CDR3 size: 14 residues. CDR1 and CDR2 from the germline V gene are MGHDK and SYGVNS. The CDR3 sequence: CASSRDRGGDTQYF. In DNA, the CDR3 is TGTGCCAGCAGTCGTGACAGGGGAGGAGATACGCAGTATTTT.

This rearrangement joins TRBV18 to TRBJ2-7, with D unresolved. Germline lookup yields CDR1 KGHSH and CDR2 LQKENI. The CDR3 is 12 residues long. The V end lost 2 bases, the J end lost 6 bases, and 8 bases lay between the germline ends. DNA of the CDR3: TGTGCCAGCTCACCATCCGCCCGCGAGCAGTACTTC. Encoded protein: CASSPSAREQYF. The full variable domain, with the rest looked up from reference TRBV18 and TRBJ2-7, is NAGVMQNPRHLVRRRGQEARLRCSPMKGHSHVYWYRQLPEEGLKFMVYLQKENIIDESGMPKERFSAEFPKEGPSILRIQQVVRGDSAAYFCASSPSAREQYFGPGTRLTVT.

The genes are TRBV6-5 and TRBJ2-5; 8 bases agree with TRBD2. The CDR3 consists of 14 residues. Germline V CDR1 and CDR2: MNHEY, SVGAGI. J was trimmed by 4 bases and V by 5 bases; bases with no gene match: 6. CDR3 protein: CASSHSGSAETQYF. CDR3 DNA: TGTGCCAGCAGTCACAGCGGGAGTGCAGAGACCCAGTACTTC.

This clone was detected a few times. The rearrangement joins TRBV19 to TRBJ2-1; 8 nucleotides align to TRBD2. Per germline, CDR1 LNHDA and CDR2 SQIVND (reference sequence). The CDR3 has 15 residues. V was clipped by 5 bases and J by 9 bases; unmatched bases: 12. CDR3 sequence: CASSYTGNAGGEQFF. The CDR3 DNA is TGTGCCAGTAGTTATACGGGGAATGCGGGGGGTGAGCAGTTCTTC.

This chain links TRBV11-2 with TRBJ1-3; D gene ambiguous. Trimming removed 5 bases at V and 10 bases at J, with 15 bases between. The germline V gene has CDR1 SGHAT and CDR2 FQNNGV. This CDR3 has 13 amino acids. CDR3 amino acids: CASSVPNPPTIYF. CDR3 nucleotide sequence: TGTGCCAGCAGCGTCCCGAACCCGCCAACCATATATTTT.

This clone was detected only once. V and J are TRBV10-3 and TRBJ2-2; 10 nucleotides match TRBD1. The CDR3 runs 16 residues. Trimming took 3 bases from V and 4 from J; bases not matched to a gene: 5. CDR1 and CDR2 (germline): ENHRY, SYGVKD. The CDR3 DNA follows: TGTGCCATCAGTGATGAGGGACAGGGGAGCACCGGGGAGCTGTTTTTT. This encodes CAISDEGQGSTGELFF.

J is TRBJ2-7 and V is TRBV30; a weak D match, TRBD1 (7 bases). V was pared by 4 bases and J by 2 bases, with 18 bases between. The germline V gene has CDR1 GTSNPN and CDR2 SVGIG (reference sequence). The CDR3 is made up of 15 amino acids. The CDR3 sequence: CAWNRGPRGAYEQYF. Written as DNA, the CDR3 is TGTGCCTGGAACAGGGGTCCCAGGGGGGCCTACGAGCAGTACTTC.

The V gene is TRBV7-2, the J gene TRBJ2-5; D gene ambiguous. Per germline, CDR1 SGHTA and CDR2 FQGNSA. The CDR3 spans 11 residues. V dropped 3 bases and J dropped 4 bases, with 3 bases sitting between them. The CDR3, as DNA: TGTGCCAGCAGCTTGATAGAGACCCAGTACTTC. Protein product: CASSLIETQYF.

V gene TRBV12-2 combines with J gene TRBJ1-2. TRBV12-2 constitutes a pseudogene. The CDR3 is 16 residues long. CDR3 DNA sequence: TGTGCAAGTCGCTTAGCTAGGTGGGGGTCTAGATATGGCTACACCTTC. This sequence encodes CASRLARWGSRYGYTF.

J is TRBJ2-1 and V is TRBV2; the match to TRBD2 covers 11 bases. The CDR3 contains 15 residues. V shed 6 bases, J shed 3 bases, and the junction held 4 bases outside the gene matches. Germline V gene lookup returns CDR1 SNHLY and CDR2 FYNNEI. The CDR3 is CASSRGTSGYNEQFF. The CDR3 coding sequence is TGTGCCAGCAGCAGAGGGACTAGCGGCTACAATGAGCAGTTCTTC.

This chain links TRBV4-1 with TRBJ2-7; TRBD2 agrees at 7 bases. The V segment lost 0 bases and the J segment 8 bases; nucleotides outside the gene matches: 13. The CDR3 sequence is 16 residues long. CDR1 MGHRA and CDR2 YSYEKL come from the germline V gene. The CDR3 DNA reads TGCGCCAGCAGCCAAGATCTTTACCAGGGAGGGGAACAGCAGTACTTC. Its translation is CASSQDLYQGGEQQYF.

The CDR3 DNA reads TGTGCCAGCAGTTTGGCTGACAGGGCACCTTACTCCTACGAGCAGTACTTC. Translating it yields CASSLADRAPYSYEQYF. V gene TRBV28 combines with J gene TRBJ2-7, with 7 bases that match TRBD1. CDR1 and CDR2 from the germline V gene are MDHEN and SYDVKM. The CDR3 is 17 amino acids. The J segment lost 0 bases and the V segment lost 3 bases, leaving 11 bases of the junction unmatched.